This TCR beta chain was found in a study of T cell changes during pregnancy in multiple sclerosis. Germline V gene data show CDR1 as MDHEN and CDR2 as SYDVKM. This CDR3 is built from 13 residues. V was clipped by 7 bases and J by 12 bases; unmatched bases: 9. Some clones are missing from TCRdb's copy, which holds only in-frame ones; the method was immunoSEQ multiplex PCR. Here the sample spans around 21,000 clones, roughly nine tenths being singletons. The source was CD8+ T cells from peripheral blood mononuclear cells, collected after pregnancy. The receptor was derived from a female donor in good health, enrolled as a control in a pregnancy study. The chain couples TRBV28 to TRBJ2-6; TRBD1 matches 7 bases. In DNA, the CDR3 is TGTGCCAGCACCTACAGGGGAGAGACCGTCCTGACTTTC. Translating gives CASTYRGETVLTF.